One sample yielded the 29 T cell receptor beta chains listed below, sequenced in a study of blood T cell repertoires in COVID-19 (dated by TCRdb to 2020 to 2022). The receptor library was made with the immunoSEQ multiplex PCR assay. TCRdb's version of the immuneACCESS table is confined to in-frame rearrangements and falls short of the full clone set. An unresolved V gene accounts for under half of the shortfall where checked; the remainder is of unknown origin. Counted in this sample were roughly 200,000 clones; about three quarters of them appeared once. The ten biggest clones cover approximately 12% of the sample. Sequencing used peripheral blood. The receptor source for this set is a woman aged 80 or over with COVID-19, enrolled during active disease.

The chain couples TRBV24-1 to TRBJ2-1; 8 nucleotides align to TRBD2. The CDR3 extends over 15 amino acids. Germline V gives CDR1 KGHDR, CDR2 SFDVKD. V dropped 0 bases and J dropped 5; count of bases not matched to a gene: 2. This CDR3 reads CATSDLLGGDNEQFF. The CDR3 bases are TGTGCCACCAGTGATTTGCTCGGGGGGGACAATGAGCAGTTCTTC.

The genes are TRBV21-1 and TRBJ2-3; TRBD2 is the table's D call and was not checked against the DNA. TRBV21-1 is termed a pseudogene. CDR3 length equals 16 residues. CDR3 sequence: CASSVGSAASPDTQYF. CDR3 DNA: TGTGCCAGCAGTGTCGGGTCTGCCGCTAGCCCAGATACGCAGTATTTT.

This chain uses TRBV6-5 with TRBJ1-2; no reliable D call. The CDR3 contains 14 residues. The ends were cut back, 6 bases at V and 8 bases at J, with 19 bases in the middle. Germline V gene data show CDR1 as MNHEY and CDR2 as SVGAGI. The CDR3 DNA reads as TGTGCCAGCAGCCCCCGGGCGGGTCCCCAAGGCTACACCTTC. This codes for CASSPRAGPQGYTF.

V gene TRBV6-5 combines with J gene TRBJ2-7, with D possibly matching TRBD1 (5 bases). The CDR3 runs to 13 residues. Trimming took off 0 bases at V and 7 bases at J, with 10 bases between the two ends. Germline V CDR1 and CDR2: MNHEY, SVGAGI. The CDR3: CASSYSQGREQYF. The CDR3 nucleotides are TGTGCCAGCAGTTACTCTCAGGGAAGAGAGCAGTACTTC.

The chain couples TRBV5-1 to TRBJ2-5; a weak D match, TRBD2 (5 bases). CDR3 length: 14 amino acids. V lost 0 bases and J 2 bases, leaving 8 bases between the germline ends. Germline CDR1 reads SGHRS; CDR2 reads YFSETQ. The CDR3 loop reads CASSLASGQETQYF. CDR3 nucleotides: TGCGCCAGCAGCTTGGCCAGCGGTCAAGAGACCCAGTACTTC.

Only one count was recorded for this clone. The genes are TRBV2 and TRBJ1-4, with 7 positions matching TRBD1. This CDR3 has 15 amino acids. V lost 7 bases to trimming and J lost 7 bases; unmatched junction nucleotides: 12. Germline CDR1 is SNHLY and CDR2 is FYNNEI. This CDR3 is CASIYRTGDIEKLFF. CDR3 coding DNA: TGTGCCAGCATCTACCGGACAGGCGACATTGAAAAACTGTTTTTT.

The chain combines TRBV7-6 with TRBJ2-2; TRBD2 might be the D (5 bases). The CDR3 totals 17 residues. Germline V CDR1 and CDR2: SGHVS, FNYEAQ. V lost 5 bases, J lost 2 bases, and 18 bases lay in between. The CDR3 nucleotides are TGTGCCAGCAGCCAGAGAGCGGAGCGAGGAAACACCGGGGAGCTGTTTTTT. It yields the protein CASSQRAERGNTGELFF. Combining the CDR3 with reference TRBV7-6 and TRBJ2-2 gives the whole variable domain GAGVSQSPRYKVTKRGQDVALRCDPISGHVSLYWYRQALGQGPEFLTYFNYEAQQDKSGLPNDRFSAERPEGSISTLTIQRTEQRDSAMYRCASSQRAERGNTGELFFGEGSRLTVL.

This chain joins TRBV19 and TRBJ2-3, with D hard to call. Trimming removed 5 bases at V and 3 bases at J, with 15 bases between. CDR3 length: 15 residues. Germline CDR1 and CDR2: LNHDA and SQIVND (reference sequence). The CDR3 is CASSFSSSPTDTQYF. In DNA form, the CDR3 reads TGTGCCAGTAGTTTCAGTTCGTCCCCTACAGATACGCAGTATTTT.

Concerning this clone: Distinct nucleotide sequences in the sample also encode this CDR3. The V and J genes are TRBV6-1 and TRBJ1-3, with D tentatively TRBD1 (6 bases). This CDR3 has 15 residues. Germline CDR1 reads MNHNS; CDR2 reads SASEGT. The V and J ends lost 2 bases and 2 bases respectively, with 10 bases between them. DNA for the CDR3: TGTGCCAGCAGTGAAATAGGGGGGGCTGGAAACACCATATATTTT. Its translation: CASSEIGGAGNTIYF.

The chain uses TRBV30 and TRBJ1-2; D possibly corresponds to TRBD1 (5 bases). The V end lost 0 bases, the J end lost 5 bases, and 10 bases lay between the germline ends. Germline V gives CDR1 GTSNPN, CDR2 SVGIG (reference sequence). The CDR3 covers 13 residues. The CDR3 nucleotides are TGTGCCTGGAGTGTATTGGCAGGGTATGGCTACACCTTC. Its protein product is CAWSVLAGYGYTF. Supplemented by reference TRBV30 and TRBJ1-2, the full variable domain reads SQTIHQWPATLVQPVGSPLSLECTVEGTSNPNLYWYRQAAGRGLQLLFYSVGIGQISSEVPQNLSASRPQDRQFILSSKKLLLSDSGFYLCAWSVLAGYGYTFGSGTRLTVV.

This clone has a handful of counts. V is TRBV19 and J is TRBJ2-6; no reliable D call. The ends were cut back, 7 bases at V and 4 bases at J, with 14 bases in the middle. The CDR3 has 15 amino acids. The V gene's germline CDR1 is LNHDA and CDR2 SQIVND (reference sequence). The CDR3 DNA reads as TGTGCCAGTAAGAGTCCGGTGTCCGGGGCCAACGTCCTGACTTTC. It codes for CASKSPVSGANVLTF.

The J gene is TRBJ2-1, the V gene TRBV5-1, with a possible D match to TRBD1 (6 bases). V lost 4 bases to trimming and J lost 7 bases, with 12 bases between them. Germline V gene lookup returns CDR1 SGHRS and CDR2 YFSETQ. The CDR3 runs 13 residues. The DNA for the CDR3 is TGCGCCAGCAGCCCCACCCAGGGGAATGAGCAGTTCTTC. Protein sequence: CASSPTQGNEQFF.

The V and J genes are TRBV28 and TRBJ1-2, with D uncertain. This CDR3 has 13 residues. The V end was cut by 1 base, the J end by 4 bases, with 7 bases between. Germline CDR1 reads MDHEN; CDR2 reads SYDVKM. The CDR3: CASSLSRGYGYTF. CDR3 nucleotide sequence: TGTGCCAGCAGTTTATCCCGGGGCTATGGCTACACCTTC.

The rearrangement joins TRBV27 to TRBJ2-1; 9 bases are shared with TRBD1. Germline assignment: CDR1 MNHEY and CDR2 SMNVEV (reference sequence). This CDR3 contains 17 residues. The trim removed 6 bases at V and 6 bases at J, leaving 15 bases unmatched. DNA for the CDR3: TGTGCCAGCAGACTAACACCAACAGGGGGCACCTTCAATGAGCAGTTCTTC. It is translated as CASRLTPTGGTFNEQFF.

This chain connects TRBV6-5 to TRBJ1-1; 9 bases align to TRBD1. Germline loops: CDR1 MNHEY, CDR2 SVGAGI. The J segment lost 7 bases and the V segment lost 3 bases, leaving 3 bases of the junction unmatched. The CDR3 has 13 residues. The CDR3 region is CASSYRQGVEAFF. The CDR3 DNA is TGTGCCAGCAGTTATAGACAGGGGGTTGAAGCTTTCTTT.

J is TRBJ2-7 and V is TRBV6-1, with 10 bases lining up with TRBD1. Trimming took 0 bases from V and 2 from J; bases not matched to a gene: 4. There are 16 residues in the CDR3. Germline CDR1 and CDR2: MNHNS and SASEGT. The CDR3 sequence: CASSEADRGGTYEQYF. CDR3 DNA: TGTGCCAGCAGTGAAGCGGACAGGGGGGGAACCTACGAGCAGTACTTC.

The chain couples TRBV7-2 to TRBJ2-5; the D gene is possibly TRBD1 (7 bases). V was clipped by 3 bases and J by 4 bases, with 9 bases between them. Germline CDR1 SGHTA, CDR2 FQGNSA. This CDR3 region has 13 residues. CDR3 bases: TGTGCCAGCAGCTTCCAGGGGGGAGAGACCCAGTACTTC. Encoded protein: CASSFQGGETQYF.

V is TRBV5-1 and J is TRBJ2-5; D is possibly TRBD2 (6 bases). Between the trimmed V and J ends, which lost 3 bases and 5 bases, there was a span of 14 bases. In germline, CDR1 is SGHRS, CDR2 YFSETQ. There are 14 residues in the CDR3. CDR3 sequence: CASSSPGRGETQYF. CDR3 DNA sequence: TGCGCCAGCAGCTCACCGGGACGGGGGGAGACCCAGTACTTC.

This rearrangement joins TRBV9 to TRBJ2-2; no firm D call. Germline loops: CDR1 SGDLS, CDR2 YYNGEE. The CDR3 sequence is 14 residues long. The V end was cut by 0 bases, the J end by 6 bases, with 9 bases between. In DNA, the CDR3 is TGTGCCAGCAGCGTAGCCGCAGATGCCGGGGAGCTGTTTTTT. It yields the protein CASSVAADAGELFF.

The chain recombines TRBV13 with TRBJ2-3; 13 positions agree with TRBD2. The V gene's germline CDR1 is PRHDT and CDR2 FYEKMQ (reference sequence). This CDR3 has 15 amino acids. V lost 5 bases to trimming and J lost 8 bases; unmatched junction nucleotides: 7. DNA of the CDR3: TGTGCCAGCAGCCCACTAGCGGGGGGGCCAGGTACGCAGTATTTT. Translating it yields CASSPLAGGPGTQYF.

The V and J genes are TRBV4-3 and TRBJ1-2; 7 bases are a match to TRBD1. Trimming cost V 1 base and J 4 bases; bases outside gene matches: 9. The V gene's germline CDR1 is LGHNA and CDR2 YSLEER. CDR3 size: 16 residues. CDR3 DNA sequence: TGCGCCAGCAGCCAAGCCGAAGGGACAGACTTCTATGGCTACACCTTC. Encoded protein: CASSQAEGTDFYGYTF.

This clone was recorded a few times. The chain uses TRBV10-3 and TRBJ2-1; D possibly corresponds to TRBD1 (6 bases). The length of the CDR3 is 16 residues. Germline V gene sequence: CDR1 ENHRY, CDR2 SYGVKD. V dropped 2 bases and J dropped 9 bases, with 20 bases sitting between them. The chain's CDR3 is CAISEIKRPGELEQFF. Here the CDR3 DNA reads TGTGCCATCAGTGAGATAAAGAGGCCAGGGGAACTTGAGCAGTTCTTC.

The CDR3 reads CASSYPSSAYEQYF. The CDR3 DNA reads TGTGCCAGCAGTTACCCGTCGTCCGCCTACGAGCAGTACTTC. The genes are TRBV6-2 or TRBV6-3 and TRBJ2-7; D is unclear. CDR1 and CDR2 (germline): MNHEY, SVGEGT. V was clipped by 2 bases and J by 2 bases, with 10 bases between them. The CDR3 loop spans 14 amino acids.

This chain links TRBV18 with TRBJ2-1; TRBD2 matches at 14 bases. The germline gives CDR1 KGHSH, CDR2 LQKENI. The CDR3 extends over 15 amino acids. The J segment lost 6 bases and the V segment lost 6 bases, leaving 4 bases of the junction unmatched. CDR3 sequence: CASSLTSGGGNEQFF. CDR3 nucleotides: TGTGCCAGCTCGCTGACTAGCGGGGGGGGCAATGAGCAGTTCTTC. The full variable domain, its missing parts supplied by reference TRBV18 and TRBJ2-1, is NAGVMQNPRHLVRRRGQEARLRCSPMKGHSHVYWYRQLPEEGLKFMVYLQKENIIDESGMPKERFSAEFPKEGPSILRIQQVVRGDSAAYFCASSLTSGGGNEQFFGPGTRLTVL.

This clone was recorded once. The chain combines TRBV5-5 with TRBJ1-2, with 10 bases that match TRBD1. The germline CDR1 and CDR2 sequences are SGHKS and YYEKEE (reference sequence). With V trimmed by 0 bases and J by 8 bases, 10 bases remained unmatched. The CDR3 runs to 16 residues. In DNA, the CDR3 is TGTGCCAGCAGCTTGGGCGTTGAGGGACAGGGGTCCGGCTACACCTTC. This codes for CASSLGVEGQGSGYTF.

This clone was recorded only once. This chain uses TRBV7-9 with TRBJ2-7; TRBD1 might be the D (6 bases). Germline CDR1 and CDR2: SEHNR and FQNEAQ (reference sequence). The V end was cut by 4 bases, the J end by 0 bases, with 10 bases between. The CDR3 is 14 amino acids. CDR3 bases: TGTGCCAGCAGCTGGAACAGGGACTCCTACGAGCAGTACTTC. It encodes CASSWNRDSYEQYF.

V usage is TRBV20-1 and J usage is TRBJ2-1, with TRBD2 matching 8 bases. V was clipped by 3 bases and J by 3 bases; unmatched bases: 10. The CDR3 loop spans 16 amino acids. The germline gives CDR1 DFQATT, CDR2 SNEGSKA (reference sequence). CDR3: CSASRDSGIIYNEQFF. Written as DNA, the CDR3 is TGCAGTGCTAGTCGTGATAGCGGGATAATCTACAATGAGCAGTTCTTC.

In its sample, this clone was seen a few times. The J gene is TRBJ1-1, the V gene TRBV18; perhaps TRBD1 as D (6 bases). CDR1 is KGHSH, CDR2 LQKENI, per germline. CDR3 size: 18 residues. Trimming shortened V by 2 bases and J by 4 bases, and 23 bases separated the two germline ends. The CDR3 coding sequence is TGTGCCAGCTCACCAGTGGGCAGTCAGGGGATGGGGGTCACTGAAGCTTTCTTT. It translates to CASSPVGSQGMGVTEAFF.

The rearrangement links TRBV7-8 to TRBJ2-5; 7 bases align to TRBD2. The CDR3 runs 18 residues. CDR1 and CDR2 (germline): SGHVS, FQNEAQ. Unmatched junction bases numbered 16, after V lost 2 bases and J lost 4 bases. The CDR3 DNA is TGTGCCAGCAGCTTAAACCGCGGACTAGACAGTTCCCGAGAGACCCAGTACTTC. Translating gives CASSLNRGLDSSRETQYF.